A single sample gave rise to the 15 T cell receptor beta chains below, sequenced in a study of blood T cell repertoires in COVID-19 (dated by TCRdb to 2020 to 2021). The protocol used for the library was the immunoSEQ multiplex PCR assay. TCRdb provides this immuneACCESS table in a form limited to in-frame rearrangements. Some clones are lacking; in checked studies, under half of them reflect an unresolved V gene, and why the rest are absent is not known. Present in this sample are 55,000 to 70,000 clones, roughly 92% of which were seen just once. The ten biggest clones cover approximately 5.5% of the sample. The source material was peripheral blood. The origin of the receptors is a human donor in a cohort sampled during active COVID-19.

This chain joins TRBV19 and TRBJ1-5; 7 nucleotides agree with TRBD1. The CDR3 loop spans 15 amino acids. With V trimmed by 7 bases and J by 7 bases, 13 bases remained unmatched. The germline gives CDR1 LNHDA, CDR2 SQIVND (reference sequence). DNA of the CDR3: TGTGCCAGTACCCCGACAGGGTGGGGCGGACAGCCCCAGCATTTT. Its protein is CASTPTGWGGQPQHF. Together with reference TRBV19 and TRBJ1-5, the CDR3 gives the full variable domain: DGGITQSPKYLFRKEGQNVTLSCEQNLNHDAMYWYRQDPGQGLRLIYYSQIVNDFQKGDIAEGYSVSREKKESFPLTVTSAQKNPTAFYLCASTPTGWGGQPQHFGDGTRLSIL.

This clone has only one observation. The chain links TRBV7-2 to TRBJ1-1; maybe TRBD1 (6 bases). The V and J ends lost 5 bases and 1 base respectively, with 14 bases between them. Germline lookup yields CDR1 SGHTA and CDR2 FQGNSA. There are 15 residues in the CDR3. For the CDR3, the DNA is TGTGCCAGCAGCCCGGGCGGCAGGGGGAACACTGAAGCTTTCTTT. Translated, it gives CASSPGGRGNTEAFF.

This rearrangement joins TRBV19 to TRBJ2-5; D perhaps matches TRBD1 (6 bases). This CDR3 spans 16 amino acids. V was trimmed by 0 bases and J by 2 bases, leaving 13 bases between them. The germline CDR1 and CDR2 sequences are LNHDA and SQIVND (reference sequence). CDR3 protein: CASSIDGRGSQETQYF. The DNA of the CDR3 is TGTGCCAGTAGTATAGACGGCAGGGGATCTCAAGAGACCCAGTACTTC.

V gene TRBV7-9 combines with J gene TRBJ1-1; tentative D call: TRBD1 (6 bases). This CDR3 has 15 amino acids. Per the germline V gene, CDR1 is SEHNR and CDR2 is FQNEAQ (reference sequence). V was pared by 8 bases and J by 1 base, with 17 bases between. The CDR3 DNA reads as TGTGCCAGCTCATCAACAGGGTTCGGGAACACTGAAGCTTTCTTT. As protein: CASSSTGFGNTEAFF.

This clone has a single count. This chain connects TRBV30 to TRBJ2-7; TRBD1 matches 8 bases. Germline V gives CDR1 GTSNPN, CDR2 SVGIG (reference sequence). There are 14 residues in the CDR3. The V and J ends lost 4 bases and 2 bases, in that order; junction bases with no gene match: 7. Here the CDR3 DNA reads TGTGCCTGGACCCGGGACAGGAAGACCTACGAGCAGTACTTC. This encodes CAWTRDRKTYEQYF.

This chain links TRBV7-9 with TRBJ2-1; D uncertain. Germline CDR1 reads SEHNR; CDR2 reads FQNEAQ (reference sequence). CDR3 size: 12 residues. With 3 bases removed from V and 4 bases from J, the gap between germline ends came to 4 bases. The CDR3 protein is CASSFTYNEQFF. In DNA form, the CDR3 reads TGTGCCAGCAGCTTTACATACAATGAGCAGTTCTTC.

This sequence joins TRBV19 and TRBJ1-2; D is undetermined. The germline gives CDR1 LNHDA, CDR2 SQIVND (reference sequence). V lost 7 bases and J 3 bases, leaving 18 bases between the germline ends. The CDR3 consists of 15 residues. The DNA of the CDR3 is TGTGCCAGTACCTCGAACCCCCCGAGGGACTATGGCTACACCTTC. Its protein product is CASTSNPPRDYGYTF.

The CDR3 loop is CASRRLDRATGELFF. The CDR3 DNA reads TGTGCCAGTAGGAGGTTGGACAGGGCCACCGGGGAGCTGTTTTTT. The chain carries TRBV6-5 and TRBJ2-2; TRBD1 agrees at 8 bases. Per germline, CDR1 MNHEY and CDR2 SVGAGI. The V and J ends lost 9 bases and 4 bases, in that order; junction bases with no gene match: 10. This CDR3 has 15 residues.

The V and J genes are TRBV10-3 and TRBJ1-4, with a possible D match to TRBD1 (6 bases). Trimming left V 3 bases short and J 0 bases short, with 14 bases between. The CDR3 length is 17 residues. CDR1 and CDR2 from the germline V gene are ENHRY and SYGVKD. CDR3 amino acids: CAISEGQSPATNEKLFF. The CDR3 bases are TGTGCCATCAGTGAAGGACAGTCTCCCGCAACTAATGAAAAACTGTTTTTT.

The chain employs TRBV7-9 and TRBJ1-4, with a possible D match to TRBD1 (6 bases). CDR1 and CDR2 from the germline V gene are SEHNR and FQNEAQ (reference sequence). The ends were cut back, 5 bases at V and 3 bases at J, with 16 bases in the middle. The CDR3 spans 16 residues. The CDR3 loop reads CASSPLQGLANEKLFF. In DNA form, the CDR3 reads TGTGCCAGCAGCCCACTACAGGGCCTGGCTAATGAAAAACTGTTTTTT.

The genes are TRBV2 and TRBJ2-7; 7 nucleotides align to TRBD1. There are 14 residues in the CDR3. J gave up 3 bases and V 6 bases, and 8 bases lay outside the gene matches. Germline values: CDR1 SNHLY, CDR2 FYNNEI. CDR3 nucleotide sequence: TGTGCCAGCAGGCATAGGGGGCCAGACTACGAGCAGTACTTC. It encodes CASRHRGPDYEQYF.

The chain uses TRBV12-5 and TRBJ2-5; D uncertain. With 2 bases removed from V and 3 bases from J, the gap between germline ends came to 10 bases. Germline V gene data show CDR1 as LGHNT and CDR2 as FRNRAP. The CDR3 is 14 residues long. CDR3 residues: CASGLSRGEETQYF. DNA of the CDR3: TGTGCTAGTGGTTTGAGTAGAGGAGAAGAGACCCAGTACTTC. Using reference TRBV12-5 and TRBJ2-5 for the parts outside the CDR3, the full variable domain is DARVTQTPRHKVTEMGQEVTMRCQPILGHNTVFWYRQTMMQGLELLAYFRNRAPLDDSGMPKDRFSAEMPDATLATLKIQPSEPRDSAVYFCASGLSRGEETQYFGPGTRLLVL.

The rearrangement uses TRBV2 and TRBJ2-7; TRBD2 is a possible D gene (7 bases). The CDR3 is 13 amino acids. V lost 10 bases to trimming and J lost 6 bases, with 19 bases between them. Per the germline V gene, CDR1 is SNHLY and CDR2 is FYNNEI. The CDR3 spells CATQDGGLSEQYF. The DNA for the CDR3 is TGTGCCACCCAGGACGGGGGGCTAAGCGAGCAGTACTTC. The variable domain in full, completed from reference TRBV2 and TRBJ2-7, reads EPEVTQTPSHQVTQMGQEVILRCVPISNHLYFYWYRQILGQKVEFLVSFYNNEISEKSEIFDDQFSVERPDGSNFTLKIRSTKLEDSAMYFCATQDGGLSEQYFGPGTRLTVT.

The chain couples TRBV20-1 to TRBJ1-3, with D possibly being TRBD1 (5 bases). Germline CDR1 reads DFQATT; CDR2 reads SNEGSKA (reference sequence). Between the trimmed V and J ends, which lost 3 bases and 3 bases, there was a span of 9 bases. CDR3 length: 13 amino acids. CDR3 coding DNA: TGCAGTGCTAGTCGGGGACTTGGAAACACCATATATTTT. Translating it yields CSASRGLGNTIYF.

The chain carries TRBV19 and TRBJ1-2, with D hard to call. Germline V gives CDR1 LNHDA, CDR2 SQIVND (reference sequence). The CDR3 totals 13 residues. The germline V and J ends were trimmed by 5 bases and 3 bases, with 10 bases remaining between them. Here the CDR3 reads CASSLSQDYGYTF. The CDR3 DNA sequence: TGTGCCAGTAGTCTGAGTCAGGACTATGGCTACACCTTC.